These 8 T cell receptor beta chains originate from one sample sequenced in a study of blood T cell repertoires in COVID-19. Profiling relied on immunoSEQ multiplex PCR, and the TCRdb table lists in-frame clones only, not all of them. The repertoire has about 160,000 clones, 85% to 90% of them found once; the top ten carry about 9.4%. Source material: peripheral blood. The origin of the receptors is an older woman with COVID-19, enrolled during active disease.

This sequence joins TRBV6-5 and TRBJ2-2, with TRBD2 matching over 7 bases. The CDR3 consists of 15 residues. The V and J ends lost 6 bases and 1 base, in that order; junction bases with no gene match: 5. The germline gives CDR1 MNHEY, CDR2 SVGAGI. For the CDR3, the DNA is TGTGCCAGCAGCCTTCGCGGGGGGAACACCGGGGAGCTGTTTTTT. Protein product: CASSLRGGNTGELFF.

The V gene is TRBV30, the J gene TRBJ1-3; TRBD1 matches 7 bases. V dropped 3 bases and J dropped 2; count of bases not matched to a gene: 4. This CDR3 spans 14 amino acids. From germline, CDR1 is GTSNPN and CDR2 SVGIG (reference sequence). CDR3 sequence: CAWSEGQAGNTIYF. The CDR3 DNA reads TGTGCCTGGAGCGAAGGACAGGCTGGAAACACCATATATTTT.

The rearrangement links TRBV5-4 to TRBJ1-6, with 7 positions matching TRBD1. The J segment lost 6 bases and the V segment lost 4 bases, leaving 13 bases of the junction unmatched. This CDR3 has 17 residues. Germline V lookup: CDR1 SGHNT, CDR2 YYREEE (reference sequence). The CDR3 loop reads CASSDKSTGSINSPLHF. The CDR3 nucleotides are TGTGCCAGCAGCGATAAATCGACAGGGTCCATTAATTCACCCCTCCACTTT.

The CDR3 loop reads CASSQGSGNRVETQYF. The CDR3, as DNA: TGTGCCAGCAGCCAAGGATCGGGGAACAGGGTAGAGACCCAGTACTTC. The chain joins TRBV14 to TRBJ2-5; D perhaps matches TRBD1 (6 bases). Germline V CDR1 and CDR2: SGHDN, FVKESK. The CDR3 spans 16 residues. V dropped 1 base and J dropped 4 bases, with 16 bases sitting between them.

The CDR3 sequence: CASSERPHSGNTIYF. The CDR3 bases are TGTGCCAGCAGTGAGAGGCCTCACTCTGGAAACACCATATATTTT. The chain couples TRBV27 to TRBJ1-3; D is undetermined. The CDR3 covers 15 residues. The ends were cut back, 5 bases at V and 0 bases at J, with 11 bases in the middle. Germline CDR1 MNHEY, CDR2 SMNVEV (reference sequence).

The chain links TRBV30 to TRBJ1-6, with TRBD1 as a possible D gene (6 bases). The germline V gene encodes CDR1 GTSNPN and CDR2 SVGIG (reference sequence). The V end lost 4 bases, the J end lost 10 bases, and 20 bases lay between the germline ends. The CDR3 length is 15 residues. The CDR3 loop reads CAWKGPQGMVSPLHF. The DNA for the CDR3 is TGTGCCTGGAAAGGTCCACAGGGTATGGTATCACCCCTCCACTTT.

V usage is TRBV7-9 and J usage is TRBJ2-2, with a tentative D call TRBD1 (6 bases). The CDR3 totals 21 residues. Germline V gives CDR1 SEHNR, CDR2 FQNEAQ (reference sequence). The germline V and J ends were trimmed by 7 bases and 2 bases, with 32 bases remaining between them. Written as DNA, the CDR3 is TGTGCCAGCAACAGGGAAACAGGGAGTCGGGCTGTAGTACCAAACACCGGGGAGCTGTTTTTT. Protein: CASNRETGSRAVVPNTGELFF.

The rearrangement uses TRBV27 and TRBJ2-1, with TRBD2 matching 7 bases. This CDR3 region has 15 residues. Germline V CDR1 and CDR2: MNHEY, SMNVEV (reference sequence). The ends lost 5 bases at V and 0 bases at J; junction bases unmatched: 4. The CDR3: CASSTGGFSYNEQFF. The CDR3 coding sequence is TGTGCCAGCAGTACCGGGGGGTTCTCCTACAATGAGCAGTTCTTC.